One sample yielded the 2 T cell receptor beta chains listed below, sequenced in a study of T cells expressing NK-cell markers. TCRdb reprocessed the 5' RACE reads and reports one entry per CDR3 protein, with no DNA. Across about 370,000 distinct CDR3 sequences, the top ten clones capture roughly 10% of the sample. The sample comprised blood T cells: a sorted CD56 or NKG2C T cell subset, CD4+ or CD8+ T cells, or bulk PBMC T cells (not recorded which). The source is a woman in her fifties or sixties in good health.

The chain combines TRBV25-1 with TRBJ2-7; absent DNA, TCRdb's TRBD1 call cannot be checked. CDR3 length equals 13 residues. Germline-derived CDR1 and CDR2 are MGHDK and SYGVNS. This CDR3 is CASSEWGHYEQYF.

The rearrangement uses TRBV5-1 and TRBJ2-1; no DNA is available, so the TRBD2 call from TCRdb remains unchecked. The CDR3 sequence is 15 residues long. Germline CDR1 SGHRS, CDR2 YFSETQ. CDR3 loop: CASSSGLAGDNEQFF.